The source of this T cell receptor (beta chain) is a study of spatial heterogeneity in lung cancer. Time point specified: sample taken at primary tumor resection. Samples came from around 70 TRACERx patients with untreated early-stage lung cancer. Study-wide points: Blood carried ubiquitous expanded tumor TCRs more at resection than follow-up.

This clonotype was seen many times. Its antigen is as yet unknown. TCRdb re-called the 5' RACE reads through MiXCR, storing one row per CDR3 protein. The sample has some 41,000 distinct CDR3 sequences; approximately 7% are singletons. This clonotype was sampled from a female donor with early-stage non-small cell lung cancer. The sequencing used PBMCs, collected at surgery.

CDR3: CSVSAFGLVPTTYEQYF. The CDR3, as DNA: TGCAGCGTGTCGGCTTTTGGACTAGTCCCTACCACCTACGAGCAGTACTTC. This chain joins TRBV29-1 and TRBJ2-7; TRBD2 matches at 7 bases. V lost 6 bases to trimming and J lost 2 bases; unmatched junction nucleotides: 19. The CDR3 covers 17 residues. The germline gives CDR1 SQVTM, CDR2 ANQGSEA.